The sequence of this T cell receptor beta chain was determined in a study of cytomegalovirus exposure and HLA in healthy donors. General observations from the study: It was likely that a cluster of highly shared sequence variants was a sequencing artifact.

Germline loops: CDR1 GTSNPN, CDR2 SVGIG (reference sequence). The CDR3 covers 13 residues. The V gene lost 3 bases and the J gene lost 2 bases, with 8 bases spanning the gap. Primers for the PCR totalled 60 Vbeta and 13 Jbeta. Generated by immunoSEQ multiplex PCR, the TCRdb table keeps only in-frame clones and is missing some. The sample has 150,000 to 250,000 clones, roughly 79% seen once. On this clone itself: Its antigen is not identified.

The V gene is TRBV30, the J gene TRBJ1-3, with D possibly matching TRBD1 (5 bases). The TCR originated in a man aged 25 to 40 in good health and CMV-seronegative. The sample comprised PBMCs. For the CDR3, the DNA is TGTGCCTGGAGCGGGGGGGCTGGAAACACCATATATTTT. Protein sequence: CAWSGGAGNTIYF.